This T cell receptor (beta chain) was documented in a study of response to subunit inactivated influenza vaccine. Each CDR3 protein is one row after TCRdb ran MiXCR on the RT-PCR reads. The sample holds approximately 500,000 distinct CDR3 sequences, approximately 22% seen once. This clonotype occurred a few times. V lost 4 bases and J 6 bases, leaving 13 bases between the germline ends. The CDR3 spans 13 residues. Germline loops: CDR1 SGHTA, CDR2 FQGNSA. These data were also filed under a second study, of T cells expressing NK-cell markers. That paper states: Synthesis of TCR beta cDNA relied on 5'RACE template switching carrying UMIs.

The rearrangement joins TRBV7-2 to TRBJ2-7; no clear D. The sequenced sample was CD4+ T cells sorted from PBMCs, obtained about 11 days after vaccination. This receptor was taken from a man aged 45-65 years who received an inactivated influenza vaccine. The CDR3 nucleotides read TGTGCCAGCAGCTCATCCCCAGGAAGCGAGCAGTACTTC. As protein: CASSSSPGSEQYF.